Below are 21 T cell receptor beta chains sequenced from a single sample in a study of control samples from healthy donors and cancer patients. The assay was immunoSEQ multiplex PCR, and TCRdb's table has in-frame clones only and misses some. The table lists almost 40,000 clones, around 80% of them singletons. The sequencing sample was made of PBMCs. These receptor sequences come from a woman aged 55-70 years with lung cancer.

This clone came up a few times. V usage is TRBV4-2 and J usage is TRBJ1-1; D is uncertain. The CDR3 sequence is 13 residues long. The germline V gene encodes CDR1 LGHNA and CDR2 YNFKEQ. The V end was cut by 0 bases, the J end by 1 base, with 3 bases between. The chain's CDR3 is CASSQEKNTEAFF. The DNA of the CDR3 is TGTGCCAGCAGCCAAGAAAAGAACACTGAAGCTTTCTTT.

Here the CDR3 DNA reads TGTGCCAGCAGCCCCCGACAGGGGGGGGACATTCAGTACTTC. Protein product: CASSPRQGGDIQYF. The chain combines TRBV7-2 with TRBJ2-4; 9 positions match TRBD1. The germline CDR1 and CDR2 sequences are SGHTA and FQGNSA. This CDR3 is 14 amino acids long. The junction had 7 bases not matched to a gene; V was cut back by 5 bases and J by 8 bases.

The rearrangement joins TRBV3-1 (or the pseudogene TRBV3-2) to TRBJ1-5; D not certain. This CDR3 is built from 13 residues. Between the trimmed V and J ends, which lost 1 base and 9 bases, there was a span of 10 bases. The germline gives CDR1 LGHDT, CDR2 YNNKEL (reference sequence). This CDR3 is CASSQGDTRPQHF. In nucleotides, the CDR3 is TGTGCCAGCAGCCAAGGAGACACGCGGCCCCAGCATTTT.

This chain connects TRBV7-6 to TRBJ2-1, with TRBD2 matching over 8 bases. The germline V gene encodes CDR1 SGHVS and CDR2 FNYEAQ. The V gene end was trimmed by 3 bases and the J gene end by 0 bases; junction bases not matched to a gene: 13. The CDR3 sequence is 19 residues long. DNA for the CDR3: TGTGCCAGCAGCTTGGTTGGGGGAGCGGGAGTCTTCTCCTACAATGAGCAGTTCTTC. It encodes CASSLVGGAGVFSYNEQFF.

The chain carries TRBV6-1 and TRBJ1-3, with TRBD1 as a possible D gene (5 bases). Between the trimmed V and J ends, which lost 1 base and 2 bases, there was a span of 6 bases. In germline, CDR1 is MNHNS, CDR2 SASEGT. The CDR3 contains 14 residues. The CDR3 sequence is CASSEGRAGNTIYF. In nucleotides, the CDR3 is TGTGCCAGCAGTGAAGGCAGGGCTGGAAACACCATATATTTT.

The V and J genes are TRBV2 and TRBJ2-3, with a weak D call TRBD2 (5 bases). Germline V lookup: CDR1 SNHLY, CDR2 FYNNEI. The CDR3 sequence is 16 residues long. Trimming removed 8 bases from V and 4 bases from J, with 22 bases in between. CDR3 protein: CASSSGSVFGSDTQYF. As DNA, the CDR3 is TGTGCCAGCTCCTCGGGTAGCGTCTTTGGTTCAGATACGCAGTATTTT.

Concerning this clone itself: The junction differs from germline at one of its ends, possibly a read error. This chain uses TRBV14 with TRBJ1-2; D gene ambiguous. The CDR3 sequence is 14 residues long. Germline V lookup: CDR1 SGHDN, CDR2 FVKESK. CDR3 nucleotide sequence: TGTGCCAGTAGCCAAGTTGGACGGAACTATGGCTACACCTTC. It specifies CASSQVGRNYGYTF.

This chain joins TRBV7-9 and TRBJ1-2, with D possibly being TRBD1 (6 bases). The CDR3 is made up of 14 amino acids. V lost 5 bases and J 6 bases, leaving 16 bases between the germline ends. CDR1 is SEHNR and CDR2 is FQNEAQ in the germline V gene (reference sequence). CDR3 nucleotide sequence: TGTGCCAGCAGCCCCCGTGGGGGGCGCGATGGCTACACCTTC. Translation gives CASSPRGGRDGYTF.

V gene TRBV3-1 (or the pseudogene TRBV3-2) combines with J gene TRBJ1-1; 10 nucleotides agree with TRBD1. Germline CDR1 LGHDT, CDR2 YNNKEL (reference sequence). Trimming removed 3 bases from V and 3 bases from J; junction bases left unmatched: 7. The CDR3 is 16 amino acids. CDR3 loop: CASSHYPGTGDTEAFF. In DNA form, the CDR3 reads TGTGCCAGCAGCCATTACCCCGGGACAGGGGACACTGAAGCTTTCTTT.

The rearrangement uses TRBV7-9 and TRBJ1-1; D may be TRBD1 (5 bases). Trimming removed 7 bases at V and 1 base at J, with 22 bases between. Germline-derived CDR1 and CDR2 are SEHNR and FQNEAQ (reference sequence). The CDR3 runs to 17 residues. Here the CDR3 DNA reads TGTGCCAGCAAAGGATCACCTGGGGGGAGGGCGAACACTGAAGCTTTCTTT. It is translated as CASKGSPGGRANTEAFF.

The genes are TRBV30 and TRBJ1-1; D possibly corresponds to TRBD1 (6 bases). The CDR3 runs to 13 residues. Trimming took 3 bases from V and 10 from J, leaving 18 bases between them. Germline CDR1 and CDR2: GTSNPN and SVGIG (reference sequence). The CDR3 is CAWSVQGGSVAFF. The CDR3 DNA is TGTGCCTGGAGCGTACAGGGAGGGTCGGTAGCTTTCTTT.

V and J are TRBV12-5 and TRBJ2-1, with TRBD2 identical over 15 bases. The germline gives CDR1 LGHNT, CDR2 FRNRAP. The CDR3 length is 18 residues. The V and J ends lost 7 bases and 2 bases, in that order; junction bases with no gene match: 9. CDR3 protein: CASAGLGLAGGPYNEQFF. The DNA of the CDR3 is TGTGCTAGTGCGGGGCTGGGACTAGCGGGAGGTCCCTACAATGAGCAGTTCTTC.

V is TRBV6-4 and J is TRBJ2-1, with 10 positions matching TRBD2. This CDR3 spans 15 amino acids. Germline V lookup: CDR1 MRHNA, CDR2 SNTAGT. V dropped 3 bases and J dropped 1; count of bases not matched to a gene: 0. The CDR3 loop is CASSETSGSYNEQFF. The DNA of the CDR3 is TGTGCCAGCAGTGAGACTAGCGGGTCCTACAATGAGCAGTTCTTC.

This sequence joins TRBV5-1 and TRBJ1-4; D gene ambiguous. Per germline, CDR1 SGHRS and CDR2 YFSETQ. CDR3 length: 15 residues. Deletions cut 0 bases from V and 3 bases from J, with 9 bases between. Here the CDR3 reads CASSLGYGANEKLFF. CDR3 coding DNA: TGCGCCAGCAGCTTGGGCTACGGGGCTAATGAAAAACTGTTTTTT.

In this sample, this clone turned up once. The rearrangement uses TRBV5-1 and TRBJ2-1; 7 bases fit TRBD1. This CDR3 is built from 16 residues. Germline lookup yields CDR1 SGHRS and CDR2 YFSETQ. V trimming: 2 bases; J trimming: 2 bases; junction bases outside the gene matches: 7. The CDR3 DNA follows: TGCGCCAGCAGCTTAGACAGGGAAAGACCCTACAATGAGCAGTTCTTC. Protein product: CASSLDRERPYNEQFF.

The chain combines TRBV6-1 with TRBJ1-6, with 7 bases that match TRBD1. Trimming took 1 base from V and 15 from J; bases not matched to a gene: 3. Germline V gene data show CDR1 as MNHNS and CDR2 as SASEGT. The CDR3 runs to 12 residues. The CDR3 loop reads CASSEGRGRLHF. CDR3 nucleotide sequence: TGTGCCAGCAGTGAAGGAAGGGGGCGCCTCCACTTT.

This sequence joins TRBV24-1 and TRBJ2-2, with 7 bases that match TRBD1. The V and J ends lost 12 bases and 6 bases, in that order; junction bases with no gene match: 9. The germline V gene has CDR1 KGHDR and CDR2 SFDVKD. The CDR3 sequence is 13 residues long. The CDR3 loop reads CAASSGGAGELFF. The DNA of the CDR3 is TGTGCCGCATCCTCAGGGGGAGCCGGGGAGCTGTTTTTT.

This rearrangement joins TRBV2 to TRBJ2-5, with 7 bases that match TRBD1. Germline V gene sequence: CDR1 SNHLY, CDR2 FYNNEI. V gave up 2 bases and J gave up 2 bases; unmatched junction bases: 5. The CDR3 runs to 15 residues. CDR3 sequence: CASSELGGGQETQYF. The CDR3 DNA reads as TGTGCCAGCAGTGAATTAGGGGGCGGGCAAGAGACCCAGTACTTC.

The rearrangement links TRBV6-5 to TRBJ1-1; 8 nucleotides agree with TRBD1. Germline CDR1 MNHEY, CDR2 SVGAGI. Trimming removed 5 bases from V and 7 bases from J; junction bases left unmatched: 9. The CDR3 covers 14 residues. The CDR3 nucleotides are TGTGCCAGCAGTAGTTTCGGGACAGGCATTGAAGCTTTCTTT. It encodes CASSSFGTGIEAFF.

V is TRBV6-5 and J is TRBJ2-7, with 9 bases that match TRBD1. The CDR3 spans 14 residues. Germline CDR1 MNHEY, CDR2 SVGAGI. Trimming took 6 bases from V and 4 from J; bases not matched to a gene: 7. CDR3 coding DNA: TGTGCCAGCAGCTCCCGGGACAGGGCTTACGAGCAGTACTTC. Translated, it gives CASSSRDRAYEQYF.

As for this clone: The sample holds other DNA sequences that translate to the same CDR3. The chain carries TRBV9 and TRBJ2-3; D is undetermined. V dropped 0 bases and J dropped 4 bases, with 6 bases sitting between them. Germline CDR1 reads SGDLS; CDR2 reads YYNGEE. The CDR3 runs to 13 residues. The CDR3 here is CASSVASPDTQYF. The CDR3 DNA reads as TGTGCCAGCAGCGTAGCCTCTCCAGATACGCAGTATTTT.